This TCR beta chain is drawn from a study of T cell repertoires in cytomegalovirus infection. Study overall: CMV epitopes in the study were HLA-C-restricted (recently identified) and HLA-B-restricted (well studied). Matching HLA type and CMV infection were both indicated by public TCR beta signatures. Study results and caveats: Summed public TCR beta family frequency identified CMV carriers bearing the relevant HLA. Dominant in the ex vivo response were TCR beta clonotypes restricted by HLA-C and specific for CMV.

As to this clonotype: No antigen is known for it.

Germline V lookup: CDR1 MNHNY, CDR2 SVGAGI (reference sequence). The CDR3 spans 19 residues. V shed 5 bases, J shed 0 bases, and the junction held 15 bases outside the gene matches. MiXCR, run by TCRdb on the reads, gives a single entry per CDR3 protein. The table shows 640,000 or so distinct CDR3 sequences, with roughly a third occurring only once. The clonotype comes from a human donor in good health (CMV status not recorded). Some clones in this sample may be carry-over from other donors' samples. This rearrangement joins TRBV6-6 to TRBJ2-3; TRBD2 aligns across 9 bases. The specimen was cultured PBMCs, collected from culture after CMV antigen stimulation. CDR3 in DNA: TGTGCCAGCAGTCCCCCTTCAGCGGGGGGCATAAGGAGCACAGATACGCAGTATTTT. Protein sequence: CASSPPSAGGIRSTDTQYF.